The present entry profiles one TCR beta chain with its context. Time point given: peripheral blood 6 weeks after treatment start. This sample was included in a study of PD-L1 blockade in urothelial cancer. Assay used: immunoSEQ multiplex PCR; TCRdb lists only in-frame clones, some missing. The sample includes about 130,000 clones, around 88% of them seen just once. The CDR3 has 14 amino acids. Germline V gives CDR1 SGHVS, CDR2 FQNEAQ. V shed 5 bases and J 4 bases; nucleotides not matched to a gene: 6. Specimen: PBMCs, collected around atezolizumab (anti-PD-L1) treatment. The V and J genes are TRBV7-8 and TRBJ2-5; TRBD2 matches 8 bases. The receptor's source is a man between 50 and 59 years old with urothelial cancer. This CDR3 is CASSPAGGLETQYF. The CDR3 DNA is TGTGCCAGCAGCCCGGCGGGGGGCTTAGAGACCCAGTACTTC.